This T cell receptor beta chain was obtained from a study of molecular identifiers for immune sequencing clone quantification. There are many counts of this clonotype. TCRdb re-called the PCR reads through MiXCR, storing one row per CDR3 protein. Of approximately 550,000 distinct CDR3 sequences in the sample, around 23% were seen once. V gave up 4 bases and J gave up 4 bases; unmatched junction bases: 9. Germline-derived CDR1 and CDR2 are MDHEN and SYDVKM. The CDR3 is 16 residues long. V is TRBV28 and J is TRBJ2-7; TRBD2 aligns across 11 bases. The sequenced material came from naive CD8+ T cells from blood, with Jurkat cell RNA spiked in. Indicated subset: FACS-sorted CD8+CD4-CCR7+CD45RA+ naive T cells. This sequence was found in a human donor in good health. Some libraries in this study had Jurkat cell RNA spiked in. The CDR3 DNA reads TGTGCCAGCAGTTCCACCTTAGCGGGAGGGTTATACGAGCAGTACTTC. Residues: CASSSTLAGGLYEQYF.